These 7 T cell receptor beta chains came from one sample sequenced in a study of T-cell memory formation after mild COVID-19. MiXCR, applied by TCRdb to the 5' RACE reads, yields one record per CDR3 protein. The table includes roughly 100,000 distinct CDR3 sequences, around 15% detected once. The sample was PBMCs or a T cell subset sorted from them (not recorded which). Receptors originate from a young man who had mild COVID-19 (a few samples of this study predate the infection). Cell type and time point are not known.

CDR3 bases: TGTGCCAGCAGCCAGGACGGTACGGAGAACACAGATACGCAGTATTTT. It specifies CASSQDGTENTDTQYF. This sequence joins TRBV3-1 and TRBJ2-3; D is unresolved. The CDR3 sequence is 16 residues long. Germline V gives CDR1 LGHDT, CDR2 YNNKEL (reference sequence). Trimming took 3 bases from V and 2 from J, leaving 15 bases between them.

CDR3 sequence: CSARDTQLAGVSRGELFF. The CDR3 bases are TGCAGTGCTAGGGACACACAACTAGCGGGGGTTTCTCGCGGGGAGCTGTTTTTT. The rearrangement joins TRBV20-1 to TRBJ2-2, with TRBD2 matching 11 bases. CDR3 length equals 18 residues. Trimming cost V 3 bases and J 7 bases; bases outside gene matches: 16. Germline CDR1 reads DFQATT; CDR2 reads SNEGSKA (reference sequence).

This chain uses TRBV29-1 with TRBJ2-1; the match to TRBD2 covers 10 bases. Germline CDR1 is SQVTM and CDR2 is ANQGSEA. V lost 6 bases, J lost 5 bases, and 4 bases stayed unmatched. The CDR3 consists of 13 residues. The CDR3 region has the DNA TGCAGCGTAGGGACTAGCGTTAACAATGAGCAGTTCTTC. It codes for CSVGTSVNNEQFF.

The genes are TRBV12-3 or TRBV12-4 and TRBJ2-2, with D possibly being TRBD1 (5 bases). This CDR3 contains 14 residues. V dropped 5 bases and J dropped 4 bases, with 11 bases sitting between them. CDR3 residues: CASSPSRVTGELFF. The CDR3 DNA sequence: TGTGCCAGCAGTCCGAGCAGGGTCACCGGGGAGCTGTTTTTT.

In the case of this clonotype: One junction end disagrees with the germline gene, perhaps due to a read error. This chain connects TRBV20-1 to TRBJ1-1, with D unresolved. The germline V gene encodes CDR1 DFQATT and CDR2 SNEGSKA (reference sequence). CDR3 length: 13 amino acids. The CDR3 sequence: CSARDISNTEAFF. The CDR3 DNA reads as TGCAGTGCCAGAGACATATCGAACACTGAAGCTTTCTTT.

This clonotype has just a few counts. V is TRBV7-9 and J is TRBJ1-1, with D possibly TRBD1 on 6 matching bases. The germline V gene encodes CDR1 SEHNR and CDR2 FQNEAQ (reference sequence). CDR3 size: 13 residues. V dropped 10 bases and J dropped 10 bases, with 22 bases sitting between them. The CDR3 loop is CATIHRAGLGAFF. The DNA of the CDR3 is TGTGCCACTATCCACAGGGCGGGCCTAGGAGCTTTCTTT.

This clonotype was detected ten times or more. The chain employs TRBV4-3 and TRBJ1-1, with 12 nucleotides matching TRBD1. Germline CDR1 reads LGHNA; CDR2 reads YSLEER. This CDR3 contains 16 residues. With V trimmed by 0 bases and J by 11 bases, 10 bases remained unmatched. This CDR3 reads CASSQDVGTGGMEAFF. CDR3 DNA: TGCGCCAGCAGCCAAGATGTGGGGACAGGGGGCATGGAGGCTTTCTTT.